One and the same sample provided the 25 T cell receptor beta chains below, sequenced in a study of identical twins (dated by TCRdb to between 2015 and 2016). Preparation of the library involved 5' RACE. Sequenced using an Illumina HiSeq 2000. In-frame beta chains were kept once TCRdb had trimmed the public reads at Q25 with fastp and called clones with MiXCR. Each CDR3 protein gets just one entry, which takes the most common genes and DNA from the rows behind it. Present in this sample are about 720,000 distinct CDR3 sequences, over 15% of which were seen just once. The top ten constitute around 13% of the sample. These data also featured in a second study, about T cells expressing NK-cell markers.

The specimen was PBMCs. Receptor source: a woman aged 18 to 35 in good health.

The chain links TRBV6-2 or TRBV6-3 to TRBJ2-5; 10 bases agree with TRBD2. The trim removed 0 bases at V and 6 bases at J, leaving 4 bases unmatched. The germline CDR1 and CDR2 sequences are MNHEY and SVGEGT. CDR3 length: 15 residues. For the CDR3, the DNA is TGTGCCAGCAGTTACTCGCGGACTAGCGGAAAGACCCAGTACTTC. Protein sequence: CASSYSRTSGKTQYF.

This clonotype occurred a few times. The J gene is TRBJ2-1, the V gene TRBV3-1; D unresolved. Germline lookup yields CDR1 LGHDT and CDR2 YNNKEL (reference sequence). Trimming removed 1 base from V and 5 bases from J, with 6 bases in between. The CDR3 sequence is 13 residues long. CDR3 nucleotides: TGTGCCAGCAGCCAAGGGAGACACAATGAGCAGTTCTTC. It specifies CASSQGRHNEQFF.

Here the CDR3 DNA reads TGCGCCAGCAGCCAAGGAGGTCTAGCGGGAGGCCGAAGCACAGATACGCAGTATTTT. Its translation is CASSQGGLAGGRSTDTQYF. This rearrangement joins TRBV4-3 to TRBJ2-3; TRBD2 agrees at 11 bases. Trimming at V came to 1 base and at J to 0 bases, leaving 9 bases not matched to a gene. In germline, CDR1 is LGHNA, CDR2 YSLEER. This CDR3 is built from 19 residues.

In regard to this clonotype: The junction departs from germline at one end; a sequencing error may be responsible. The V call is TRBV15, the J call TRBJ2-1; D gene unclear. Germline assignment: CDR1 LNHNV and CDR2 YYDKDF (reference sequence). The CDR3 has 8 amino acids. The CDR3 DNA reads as TGTGCCACCGTACAGTTCCTCTTC. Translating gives CATVQFLF. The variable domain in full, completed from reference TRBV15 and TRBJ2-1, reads DAMVIQNPRYQVTQFGKPVTLSCSQTLNHNVMYWYQQKSSQAPKLLFHYYDKDFNNEADTPDNFQSRRPNTSFCFLDIRSPGLGDTAMYLCATVQFLFGPGTRLTVL.

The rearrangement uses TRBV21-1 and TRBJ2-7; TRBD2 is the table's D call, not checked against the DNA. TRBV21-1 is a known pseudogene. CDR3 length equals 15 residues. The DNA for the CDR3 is TGTGCCAGCAGCAGGACGGGACGGCATTCCTACGAGCAGTACTTC. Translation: CASSRTGRHSYEQYF.

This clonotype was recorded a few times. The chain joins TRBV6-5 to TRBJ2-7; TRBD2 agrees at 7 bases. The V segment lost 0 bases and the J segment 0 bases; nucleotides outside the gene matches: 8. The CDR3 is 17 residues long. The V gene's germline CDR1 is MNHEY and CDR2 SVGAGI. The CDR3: CASSYSVAGASSYEQYF. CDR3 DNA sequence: TGTGCCAGCAGTTACTCGGTCGCGGGAGCTAGCTCCTACGAGCAGTACTTC.

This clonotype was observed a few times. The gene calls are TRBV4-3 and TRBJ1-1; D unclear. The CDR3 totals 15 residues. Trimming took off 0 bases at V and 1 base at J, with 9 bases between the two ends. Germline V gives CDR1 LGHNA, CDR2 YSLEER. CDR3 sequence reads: CASSQEMSGNTEAFF. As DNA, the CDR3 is TGCGCCAGCAGCCAAGAGATGTCGGGGAACACTGAAGCTTTCTTT.

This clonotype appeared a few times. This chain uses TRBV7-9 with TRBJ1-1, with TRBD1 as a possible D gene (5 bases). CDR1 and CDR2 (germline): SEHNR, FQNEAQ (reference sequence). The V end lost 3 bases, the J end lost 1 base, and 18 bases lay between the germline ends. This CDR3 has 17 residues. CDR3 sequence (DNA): TGTGCCAGCAGCTTTGGCGACAGACTTGACCCGAACACTGAAGCTTTCTTT. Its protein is CASSFGDRLDPNTEAFF.

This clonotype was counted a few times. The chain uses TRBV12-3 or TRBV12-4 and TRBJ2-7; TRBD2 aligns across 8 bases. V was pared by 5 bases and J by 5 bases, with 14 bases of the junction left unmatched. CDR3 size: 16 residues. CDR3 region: CASSRSITGTRDEQYF. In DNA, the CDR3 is TGTGCCAGCAGTCGCAGCATCACCGGGACTAGGGACGAGCAGTACTTC.

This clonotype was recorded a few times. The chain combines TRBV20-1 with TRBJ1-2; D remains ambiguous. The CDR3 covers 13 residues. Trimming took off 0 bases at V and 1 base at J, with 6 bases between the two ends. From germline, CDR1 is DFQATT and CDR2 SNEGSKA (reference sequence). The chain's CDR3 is CSARDEHNYGYTF. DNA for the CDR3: TGCAGTGCTAGAGATGAACATAACTATGGCTACACCTTC.

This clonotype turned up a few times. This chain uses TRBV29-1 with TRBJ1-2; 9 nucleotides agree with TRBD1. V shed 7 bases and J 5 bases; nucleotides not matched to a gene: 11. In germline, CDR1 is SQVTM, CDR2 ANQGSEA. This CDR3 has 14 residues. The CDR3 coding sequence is TGCAGCGCCCGGGGAGGGACAGGGCTTTATGGCTACACCTTC. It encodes CSARGGTGLYGYTF.

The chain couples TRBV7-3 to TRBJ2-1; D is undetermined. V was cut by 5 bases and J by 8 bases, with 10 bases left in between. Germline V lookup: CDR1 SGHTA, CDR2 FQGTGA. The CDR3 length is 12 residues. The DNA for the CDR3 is TGTGCCAGCAGCCCATCAAAGCATGAGCAGTTCTTC. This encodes CASSPSKHEQFF.

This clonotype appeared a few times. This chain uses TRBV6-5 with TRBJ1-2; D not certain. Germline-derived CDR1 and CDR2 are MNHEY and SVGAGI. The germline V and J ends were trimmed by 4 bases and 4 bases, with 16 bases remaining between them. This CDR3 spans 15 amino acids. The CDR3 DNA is TGTGCCAGCAGTTTAAGTTTTGACACCGGCTATGGCTACACCTTC. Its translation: CASSLSFDTGYGYTF.

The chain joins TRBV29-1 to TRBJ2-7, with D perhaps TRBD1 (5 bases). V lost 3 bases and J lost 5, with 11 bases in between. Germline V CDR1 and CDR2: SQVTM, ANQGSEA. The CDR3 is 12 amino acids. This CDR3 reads CSVEGQTDEQYF. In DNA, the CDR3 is TGCAGCGTTGAGGGGCAAACCGACGAGCAGTACTTC.

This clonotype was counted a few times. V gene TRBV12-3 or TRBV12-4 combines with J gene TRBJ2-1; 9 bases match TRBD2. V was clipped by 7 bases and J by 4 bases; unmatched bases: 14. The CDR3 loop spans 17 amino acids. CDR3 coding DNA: TGTGCCAGCAACTTGGCGAGCGGGAGGCCAGGGTACAATGAGCAGTTCTTC. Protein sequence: CASNLASGRPGYNEQFF.

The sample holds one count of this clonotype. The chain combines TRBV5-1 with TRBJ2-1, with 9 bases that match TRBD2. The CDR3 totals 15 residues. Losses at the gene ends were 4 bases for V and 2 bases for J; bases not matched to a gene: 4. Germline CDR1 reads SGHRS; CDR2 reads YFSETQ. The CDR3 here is CASSAGLAPYNEQFF. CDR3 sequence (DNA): TGCGCCAGCAGCGCGGGACTAGCTCCCTACAATGAGCAGTTCTTC. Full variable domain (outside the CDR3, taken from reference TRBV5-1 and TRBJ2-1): KAGVTQTPRYLIKTRGQQVTLSCSPISGHRSVSWYQQTPGQGLQFLFEYFSETQRNKGNFPGRFSGRQFSNSRSEMNVSTLELGDSALYLCASSAGLAPYNEQFFGPGTRLTVL.

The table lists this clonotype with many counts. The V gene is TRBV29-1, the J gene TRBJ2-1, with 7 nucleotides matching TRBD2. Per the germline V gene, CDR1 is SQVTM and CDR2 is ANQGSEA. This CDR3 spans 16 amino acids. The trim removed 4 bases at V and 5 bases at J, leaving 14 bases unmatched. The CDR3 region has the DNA TGCAGCGTTGTAACCCGCCCAGCGGGATCCCACAATGAGCAGTTCTTC. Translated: CSVVTRPAGSHNEQFF.

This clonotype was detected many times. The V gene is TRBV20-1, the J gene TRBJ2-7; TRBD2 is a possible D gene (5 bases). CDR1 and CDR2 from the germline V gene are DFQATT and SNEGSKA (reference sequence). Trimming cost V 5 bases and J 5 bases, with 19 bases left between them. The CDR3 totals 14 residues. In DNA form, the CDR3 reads TGCAGTGCTGCACAGCGGCTCCTTACAAACGAGCAGTACTTC. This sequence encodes CSAAQRLLTNEQYF.

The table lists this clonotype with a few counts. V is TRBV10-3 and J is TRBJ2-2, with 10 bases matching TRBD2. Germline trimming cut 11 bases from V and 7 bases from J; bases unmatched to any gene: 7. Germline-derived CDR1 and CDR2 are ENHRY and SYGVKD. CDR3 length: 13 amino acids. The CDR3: CAAQREGDGELFF. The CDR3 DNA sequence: TGTGCCGCCCAGCGGGAGGGCGACGGGGAGCTGTTTTTT.

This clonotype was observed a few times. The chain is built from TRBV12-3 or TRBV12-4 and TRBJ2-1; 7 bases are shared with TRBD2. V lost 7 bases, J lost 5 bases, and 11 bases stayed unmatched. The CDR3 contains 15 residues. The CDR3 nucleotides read TGTGCCAGCATTCGTGGGGGGGGTGGCCACAATGAGCAGTTCTTC. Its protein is CASIRGGGGHNEQFF.

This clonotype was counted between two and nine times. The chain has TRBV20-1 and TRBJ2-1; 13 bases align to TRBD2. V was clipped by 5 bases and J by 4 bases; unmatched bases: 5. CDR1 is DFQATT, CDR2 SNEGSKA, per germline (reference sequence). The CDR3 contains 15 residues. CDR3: CSAPGLAGTYNEQFF. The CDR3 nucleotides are TGCAGTGCTCCGGGACTAGCGGGGACGTACAATGAGCAGTTCTTC.

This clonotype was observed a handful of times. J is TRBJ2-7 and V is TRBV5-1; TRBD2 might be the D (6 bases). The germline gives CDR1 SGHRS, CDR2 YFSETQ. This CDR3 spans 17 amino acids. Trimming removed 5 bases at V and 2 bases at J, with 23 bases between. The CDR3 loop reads CASSMGPTRGLPYEQYF. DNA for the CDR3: TGCGCCAGCAGTATGGGACCCACGCGCGGACTACCCTACGAGCAGTACTTC.

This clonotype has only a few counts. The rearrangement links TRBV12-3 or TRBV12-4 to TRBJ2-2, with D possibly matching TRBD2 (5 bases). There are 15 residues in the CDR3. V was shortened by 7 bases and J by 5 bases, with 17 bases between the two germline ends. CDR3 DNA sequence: TGTGCCAGCACCCGCGGGCTAGGAGCGACCGGGGAGCTGTTTTTT. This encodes CASTRGLGATGELFF.

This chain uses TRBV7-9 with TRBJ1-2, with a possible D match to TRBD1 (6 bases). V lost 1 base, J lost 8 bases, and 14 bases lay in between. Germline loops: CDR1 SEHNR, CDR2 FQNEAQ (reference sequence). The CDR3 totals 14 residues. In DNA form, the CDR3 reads TGTGCCAGCAGCTTAGACCGACAGGCGGGCGGCTACACCTTC. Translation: CASSLDRQAGGYTF.

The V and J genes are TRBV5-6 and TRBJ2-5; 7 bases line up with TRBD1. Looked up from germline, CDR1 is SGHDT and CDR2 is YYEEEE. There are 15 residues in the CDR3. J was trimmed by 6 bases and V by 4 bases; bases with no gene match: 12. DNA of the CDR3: TGTGCCAGCAGCCCCGGACAGGATGGGCATAAGACCCAGTACTTC. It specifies CASSPGQDGHKTQYF.